The sequence of this T cell receptor (beta chain) was determined in a study of CD4 T cells in relation to SARS-CoV-2 and coronaviruses. Study-level information: After around 10 days of antigen culture, PBMC TCR beta CDR3s were sequenced. Controls used an HIV-1 Nef peptide pool or no peptide.

Notes on this clone: Its antigen is still unknown.

The unexposed donors gave CD4+ T cells in about 2011-2019, prior to COVID-19. After ten to eleven days of culture, CD4+ T cells were isolated. Testing used SARS-CoV-2 S/N and four cold-coronavirus spikes on unexposed-donor CD4+ T cells, cells permitting. V lost 0 bases, J lost 6 bases, and 5 bases lay in between. Germline CDR1 LGHDT, CDR2 YNNKEL (reference sequence). The CDR3 consists of 13 residues. Assay: immunoSEQ multiplex PCR; the TCRdb copy retains only in-frame clones and omits some. Among 24,000 or so clones listed, 75% to 85% were seen once. The V and J genes are TRBV3-1 (or the pseudogene TRBV3-2) and TRBJ2-2; D unclear. Sequencing input: CD4+ T cells from PBMCs, cultured in vitro. This sequence originates from a human donor in good health. CDR3: CASSQEGSGELFF. In DNA, the CDR3 is TGTGCCAGCAGCCAAGAAGGATCCGGGGAGCTGTTTTTT.